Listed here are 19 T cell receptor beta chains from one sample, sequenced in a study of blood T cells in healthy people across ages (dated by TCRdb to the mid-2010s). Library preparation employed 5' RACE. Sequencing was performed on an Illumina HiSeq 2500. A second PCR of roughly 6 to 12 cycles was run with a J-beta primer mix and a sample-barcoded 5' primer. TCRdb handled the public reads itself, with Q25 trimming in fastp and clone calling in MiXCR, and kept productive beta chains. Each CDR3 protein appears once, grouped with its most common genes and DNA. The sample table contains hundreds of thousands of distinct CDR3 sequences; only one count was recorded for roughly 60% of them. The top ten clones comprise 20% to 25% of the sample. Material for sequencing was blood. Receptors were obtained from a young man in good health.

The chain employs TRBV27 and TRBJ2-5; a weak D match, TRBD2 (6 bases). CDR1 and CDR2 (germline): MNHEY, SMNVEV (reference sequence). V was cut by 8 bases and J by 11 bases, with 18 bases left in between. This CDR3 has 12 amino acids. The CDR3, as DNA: TGTGCCAGCGCCGGGACTCCCAATGAGCAGTACTTC. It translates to CASAGTPNEQYF.

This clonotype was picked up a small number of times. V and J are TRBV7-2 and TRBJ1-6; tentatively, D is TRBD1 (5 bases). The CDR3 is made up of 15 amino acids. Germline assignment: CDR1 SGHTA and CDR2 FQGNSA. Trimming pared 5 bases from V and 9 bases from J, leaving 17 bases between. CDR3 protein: CASSAQGGEGSPLHF. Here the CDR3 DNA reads TGTGCCAGCAGCGCCCAGGGAGGGGAAGGTTCACCCCTCCACTTT.

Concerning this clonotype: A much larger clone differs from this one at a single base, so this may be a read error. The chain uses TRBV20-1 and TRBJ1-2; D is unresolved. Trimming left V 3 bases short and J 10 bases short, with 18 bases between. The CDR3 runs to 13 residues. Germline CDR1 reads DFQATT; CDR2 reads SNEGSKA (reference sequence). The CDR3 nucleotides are TGCAGTGCTAGGTTCCAAGGGCTCAGAGTCTACACCTTC. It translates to CSARFQGLRVYTF.

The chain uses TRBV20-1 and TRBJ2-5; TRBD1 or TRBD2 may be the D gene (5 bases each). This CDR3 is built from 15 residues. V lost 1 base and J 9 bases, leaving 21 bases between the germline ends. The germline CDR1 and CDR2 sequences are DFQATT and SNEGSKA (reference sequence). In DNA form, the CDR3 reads TGCAGTGCTAGAGGGTCGGGTCAGCTGGTGGGGGCCCAGTACTTC. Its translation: CSARGSGQLVGAQYF.

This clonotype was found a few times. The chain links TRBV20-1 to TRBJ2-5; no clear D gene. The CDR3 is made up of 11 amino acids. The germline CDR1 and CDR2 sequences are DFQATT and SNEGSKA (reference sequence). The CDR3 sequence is CRPQYQETQYF. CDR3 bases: TGCAGACCCCAGTACCAAGAGACCCAGTACTTC.

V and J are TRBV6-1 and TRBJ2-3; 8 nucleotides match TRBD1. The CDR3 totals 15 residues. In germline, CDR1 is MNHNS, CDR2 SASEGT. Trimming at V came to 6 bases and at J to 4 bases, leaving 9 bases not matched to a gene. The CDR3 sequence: CASSRTGTLSDTQYF. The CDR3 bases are TGTGCCAGCAGCCGGACAGGGACGTTGTCAGATACGCAGTATTTT.

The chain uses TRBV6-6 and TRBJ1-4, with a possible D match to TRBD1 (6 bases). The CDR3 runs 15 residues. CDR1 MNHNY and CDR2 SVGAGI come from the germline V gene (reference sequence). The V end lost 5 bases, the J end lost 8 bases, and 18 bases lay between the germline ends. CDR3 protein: CASSKDRSRGEKLFF. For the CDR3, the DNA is TGTGCCAGCAGTAAAGACAGGTCAAGAGGGGAAAAACTGTTTTTT.

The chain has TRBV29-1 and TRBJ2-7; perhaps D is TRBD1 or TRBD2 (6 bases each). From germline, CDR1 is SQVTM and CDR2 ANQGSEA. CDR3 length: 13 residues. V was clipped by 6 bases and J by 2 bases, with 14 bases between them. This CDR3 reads CSVSERGAYEQYF. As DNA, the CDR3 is TGCAGCGTCTCCGAAAGGGGGGCCTACGAGCAGTACTTC.

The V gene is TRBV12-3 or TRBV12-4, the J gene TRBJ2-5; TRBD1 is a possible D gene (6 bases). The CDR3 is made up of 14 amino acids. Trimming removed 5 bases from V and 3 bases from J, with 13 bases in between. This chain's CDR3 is CASSPAYREETQYF. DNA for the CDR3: TGTGCCAGCAGTCCCGCCTACAGGGAAGAGACCCAGTACTTC.

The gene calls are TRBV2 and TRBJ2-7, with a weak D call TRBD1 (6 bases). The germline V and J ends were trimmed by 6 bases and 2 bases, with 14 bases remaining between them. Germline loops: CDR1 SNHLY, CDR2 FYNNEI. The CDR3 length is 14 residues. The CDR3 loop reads CASRGVKGAYEQYF. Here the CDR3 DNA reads TGTGCCAGCAGAGGGGTAAAGGGGGCCTACGAGCAGTACTTC.

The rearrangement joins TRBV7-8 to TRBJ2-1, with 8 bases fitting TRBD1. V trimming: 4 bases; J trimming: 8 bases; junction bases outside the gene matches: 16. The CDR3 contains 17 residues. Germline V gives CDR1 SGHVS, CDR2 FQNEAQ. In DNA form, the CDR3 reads TGTGCCAGCAGCTGGTCTTTTTTCCAGCAGGACAGGGATGAGCAGTTCTTC. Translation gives CASSWSFFQQDRDEQFF.

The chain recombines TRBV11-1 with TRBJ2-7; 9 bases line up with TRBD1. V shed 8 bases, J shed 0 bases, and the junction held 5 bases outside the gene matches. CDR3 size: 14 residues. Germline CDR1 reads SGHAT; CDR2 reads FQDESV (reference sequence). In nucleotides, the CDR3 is TGTGCCAGCCGCGACAGGGGGGTCTCCTACGAGCAGTACTTC. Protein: CASRDRGVSYEQYF.

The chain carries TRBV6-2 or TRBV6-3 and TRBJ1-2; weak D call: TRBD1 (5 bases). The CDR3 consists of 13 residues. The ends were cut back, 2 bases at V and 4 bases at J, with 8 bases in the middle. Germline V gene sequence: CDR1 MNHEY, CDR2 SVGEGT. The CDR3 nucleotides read TGTGCCAGCAGTTACGGGGCCGGCTATGGCTACACCTTC. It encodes CASSYGAGYGYTF.

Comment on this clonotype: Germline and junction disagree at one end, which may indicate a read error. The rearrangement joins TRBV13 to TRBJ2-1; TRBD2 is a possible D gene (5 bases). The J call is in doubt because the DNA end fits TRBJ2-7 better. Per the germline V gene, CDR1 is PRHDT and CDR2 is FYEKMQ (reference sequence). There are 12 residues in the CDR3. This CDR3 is CTSSSGSGEQYF. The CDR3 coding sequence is TGTACCAGCAGCTCGGGGTCAGGCGAGCAGTACTTC.

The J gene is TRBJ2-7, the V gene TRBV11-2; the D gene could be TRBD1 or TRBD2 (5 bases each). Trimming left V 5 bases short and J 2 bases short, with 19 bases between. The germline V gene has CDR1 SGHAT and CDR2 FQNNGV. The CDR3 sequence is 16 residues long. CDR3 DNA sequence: TGTGCCAGCAGCGACCGAGTCTGGGGGAGCCCCTACGAGCAGTACTTC. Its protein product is CASSDRVWGSPYEQYF. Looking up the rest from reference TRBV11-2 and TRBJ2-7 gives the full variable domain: EAGVAQSPRYKIIEKRQSVAFWCNPISGHATLYWYQQILGQGPKLLIQFQNNGVVDDSQLPKDRFSAERLKGVDSTLKIQPAKLEDSAVYLCASSDRVWGSPYEQYFGPGTRLTVT.

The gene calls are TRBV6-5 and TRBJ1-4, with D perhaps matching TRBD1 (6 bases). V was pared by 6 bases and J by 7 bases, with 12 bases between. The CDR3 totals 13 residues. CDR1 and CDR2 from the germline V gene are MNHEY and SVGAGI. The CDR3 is CASRTPGVEKLFF. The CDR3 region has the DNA TGTGCCAGCAGGACCCCAGGGGTTGAAAAACTGTTTTTT.

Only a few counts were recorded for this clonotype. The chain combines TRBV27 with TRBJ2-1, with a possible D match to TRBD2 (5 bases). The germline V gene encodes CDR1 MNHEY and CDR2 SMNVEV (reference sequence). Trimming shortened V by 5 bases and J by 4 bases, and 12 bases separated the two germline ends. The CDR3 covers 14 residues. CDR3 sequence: CASSRGSGYNEQFF. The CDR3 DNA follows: TGTGCCAGCAGTCGCGGGTCGGGTTACAATGAGCAGTTCTTC.

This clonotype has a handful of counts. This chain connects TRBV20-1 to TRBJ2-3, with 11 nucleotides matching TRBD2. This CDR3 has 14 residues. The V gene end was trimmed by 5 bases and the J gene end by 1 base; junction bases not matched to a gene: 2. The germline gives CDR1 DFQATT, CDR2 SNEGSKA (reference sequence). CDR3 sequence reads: CSALLAGGTDTQYF. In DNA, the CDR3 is TGCAGTGCTCTACTAGCGGGGGGCACAGATACGCAGTATTTT.

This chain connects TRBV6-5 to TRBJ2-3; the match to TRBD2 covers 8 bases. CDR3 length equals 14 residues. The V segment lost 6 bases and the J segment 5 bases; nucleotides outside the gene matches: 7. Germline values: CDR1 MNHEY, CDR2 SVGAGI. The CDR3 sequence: CASRLGGARDTQYF. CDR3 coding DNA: TGTGCCAGCAGGCTCGGGGGGGCGAGAGATACGCAGTATTTT.